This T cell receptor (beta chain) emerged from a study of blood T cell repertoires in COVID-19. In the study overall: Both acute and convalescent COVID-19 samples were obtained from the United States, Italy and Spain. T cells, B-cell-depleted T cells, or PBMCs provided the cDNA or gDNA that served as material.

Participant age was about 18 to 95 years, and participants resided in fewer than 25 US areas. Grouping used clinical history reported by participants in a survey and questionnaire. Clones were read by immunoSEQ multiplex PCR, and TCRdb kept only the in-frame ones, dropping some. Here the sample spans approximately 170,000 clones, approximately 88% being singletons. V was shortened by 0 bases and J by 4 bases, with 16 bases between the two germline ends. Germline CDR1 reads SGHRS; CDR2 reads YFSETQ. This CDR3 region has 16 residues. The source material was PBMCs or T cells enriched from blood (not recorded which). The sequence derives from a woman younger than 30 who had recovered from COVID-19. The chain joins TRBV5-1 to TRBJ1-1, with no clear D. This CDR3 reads CASSLVGSRAGTEAFF. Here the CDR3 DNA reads TGCGCCAGCAGCTTGGTTGGCAGCCGAGCGGGCACTGAAGCTTTCTTT.